This T cell receptor beta chain was sequenced for a study of blood T cell repertoires in COVID-19. At the level of the study: The study drew acute and convalescent COVID-19 samples from the United States, Italy and Spain.

Per the germline V gene, CDR1 is SGHVS and CDR2 is FQNEAQ. The CDR3 is made up of 13 amino acids. V gave up 2 bases and J gave up 8 bases, with 13 bases separating them. This clone came up once. As originally analysed: By means of reference gene primer amplification, nucleated cell counts were estimated. The assay was immunoSEQ multiplex PCR, and TCRdb's table has in-frame clones only and misses some. V and J calls and clone size come straight from that table; D and trimming were deduced from the DNA. The sample gives about 290,000 clones, around 81% of which show up once; around 4.1% is in the top ten.

This sequence was found in a woman aged 50 to 60 with active or convalescent COVID-19. The chain links TRBV7-8 to TRBJ2-7; D is possibly TRBD2 (6 bases). Sequences were obtained from peripheral blood. CDR3 DNA: TGTGCCAGCAGCTTAATACCGCGGGGACAGCAGTACTTC. Protein product: CASSLIPRGQQYF. Complete variable domain (other parts from reference TRBV7-8 and TRBJ2-7): GAGVSQSPRYKVAKRGQDVALRCDPISGHVSLFWYQQALGQGPEFLTYFQNEAQLDKSGLPSDRFFAERPEGSVSTLKIQRTQQEDSAVYLCASSLIPRGQQYFGPGTRLTVT.